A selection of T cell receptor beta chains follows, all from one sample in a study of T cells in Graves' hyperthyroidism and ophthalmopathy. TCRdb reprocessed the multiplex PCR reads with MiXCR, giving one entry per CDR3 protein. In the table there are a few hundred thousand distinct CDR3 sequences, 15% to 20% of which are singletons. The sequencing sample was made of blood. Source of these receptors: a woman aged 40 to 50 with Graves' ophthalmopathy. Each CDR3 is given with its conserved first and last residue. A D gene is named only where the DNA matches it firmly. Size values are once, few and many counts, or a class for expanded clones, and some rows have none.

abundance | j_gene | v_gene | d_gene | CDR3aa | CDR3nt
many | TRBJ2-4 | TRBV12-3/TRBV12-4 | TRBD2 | CASSLLAGDKNIQYF | TGTGCCAGCAGTTTACTAGCGGGAGACAAAAACATTCAGTACTTC
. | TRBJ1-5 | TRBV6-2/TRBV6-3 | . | CASSYPFSGQQNQPQHF | TGTGCCAGCAGTTACCCCTTCTCAGGACAGCAGAATCAGCCCCAGCATTTT
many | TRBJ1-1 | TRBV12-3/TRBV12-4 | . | CASSFYGPGNTEAFF | TGTGCCAGCAGTTTTTATGGCCCTGGGAACACTGAAGCTTTCTTT
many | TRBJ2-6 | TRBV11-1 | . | CASPQGRGEIVGANVLTF | TGTGCCAGCCCCCAAGGCAGGGGGGAGATCGTTGGGGCCAACGTCCTGACTTTC
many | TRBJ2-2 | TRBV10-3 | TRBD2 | CAIRPGLATGELFF | TGTGCCATCAGGCCGGGACTAGCGACCGGGGAGCTGTTTTTT
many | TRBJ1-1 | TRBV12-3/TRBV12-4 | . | CASSLWGAEAFF | TGTGCCAGCAGTTTATGGGGTGCCGAAGCTTTCTTT
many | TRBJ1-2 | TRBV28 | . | CASIKLKGPDYGYTF | TGTGCCAGCATAAAACTGAAGGGGCCCGACTATGGCTACACCTTC
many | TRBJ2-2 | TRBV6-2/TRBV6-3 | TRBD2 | CASSFTTSGVRNTGELFF | TGTGCCAGCAGTTTCACGACTAGCGGGGTCCGTAACACCGGGGAGCTGTTTTTT
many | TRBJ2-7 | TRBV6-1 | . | CASRPITGSPTDEQYF | TGTGCCAGCAGACCCATCACAGGGTCGCCGACGGACGAGCAGTACTTC
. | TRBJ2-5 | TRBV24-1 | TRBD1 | CATSYGQGDWETQYF | TGTGCCACCAGCTATGGACAGGGTGATTGGGAGACCCAGTACTTC
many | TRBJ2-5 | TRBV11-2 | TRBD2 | CASSLRLREGIQTQYF | TGTGCCAGCAGCTTGCGATTGCGGGAGGGTATACAGACCCAGTACTTC
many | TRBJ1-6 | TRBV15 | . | CATSRQRRSSYNSPLHF | TGTGCCACCAGCAGACAGCGACGCAGCTCCTATAATTCACCCCTCCACTTT
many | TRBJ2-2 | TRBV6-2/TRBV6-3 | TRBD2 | CASSYLAGVTGELFF | TGTGCCAGCAGTTACTTAGCGGGAGTCACCGGGGAGCTGTTTTTT
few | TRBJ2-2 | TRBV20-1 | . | CSALRENTGELFF | TGCAGTGCTCTTAGGGAGAACACCGGGGAGCTGTTTTTT
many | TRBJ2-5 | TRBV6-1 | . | CASKVGQLETQYF | TGTGCCAGCAAGGTCGGACAGCTAGAGACCCAGTACTTC
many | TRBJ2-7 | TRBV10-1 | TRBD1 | CASSEGTGLYEQYF | TGCGCCAGCAGTGAAGGGACAGGTTTATACGAGCAGTACTTC
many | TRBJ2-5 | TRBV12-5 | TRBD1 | CASGQQGYVETQYF | TGTGCTAGTGGTCAACAGGGGTACGTAGAGACCCAGTACTTC
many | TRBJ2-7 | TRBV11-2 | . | CASSEYSPYEQYF | TGTGCCAGCAGCGAGTACTCCCCCTACGAGCAGTACTTC
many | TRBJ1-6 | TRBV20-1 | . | CSARTYSDPWASVNSPLHF | TGCAGTGCTAGAACGTATAGTGACCCTTGGGCAAGTGTTAACTCACCCCTCCACTTT
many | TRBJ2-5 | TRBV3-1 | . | CASSRGQLETQYF | TGTGCCAGCAGCCGAGGACAGTTAGAGACCCAGTACTTC
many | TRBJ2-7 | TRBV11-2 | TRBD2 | CASSSGGRVVEEQYF | TGTGCCAGCAGTTCTGGCGGGAGGGTGGTTGAAGAGCAGTACTTC
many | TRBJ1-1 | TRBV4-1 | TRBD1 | CASSLTQGDTEAFF | TGCGCCAGCAGCCTAACCCAGGGGGACACTGAAGCTTTCTTT
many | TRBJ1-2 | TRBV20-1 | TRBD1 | CRGGTGKYSDGYTF | TGCAGAGGGGGGACAGGGAAGTACTCGGATGGCTACACCTTC
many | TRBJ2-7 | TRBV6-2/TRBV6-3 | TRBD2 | CASSYQTGLARTLWEQYF | TGTGCCAGCAGCTACCAAACCGGACTAGCGAGAACCCTGTGGGAGCAGTACTTC
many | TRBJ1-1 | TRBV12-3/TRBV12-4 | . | CASRNRDGSTEAFF | TGTGCCAGCAGGAACAGGGATGGTAGCACTGAAGCTTTCTTT
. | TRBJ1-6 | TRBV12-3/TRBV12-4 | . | CASSHESGIGNSPLHF | TGTGCCAGCAGCCACGAGTCGGGGATAGGCAATTCACCCCTCCACTTT
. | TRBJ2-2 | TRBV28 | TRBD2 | CASSPPGLAGSTNLGELFF | TGTGCCAGCAGTCCTCCGGGACTAGCGGGAAGTACGAACCTCGGGGAGCTGTTTTTT
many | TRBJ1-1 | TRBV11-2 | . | CASSRENTEAFF | TGTGCCAGCTCGCGGGAGAACACTGAAGCTTTCTTT